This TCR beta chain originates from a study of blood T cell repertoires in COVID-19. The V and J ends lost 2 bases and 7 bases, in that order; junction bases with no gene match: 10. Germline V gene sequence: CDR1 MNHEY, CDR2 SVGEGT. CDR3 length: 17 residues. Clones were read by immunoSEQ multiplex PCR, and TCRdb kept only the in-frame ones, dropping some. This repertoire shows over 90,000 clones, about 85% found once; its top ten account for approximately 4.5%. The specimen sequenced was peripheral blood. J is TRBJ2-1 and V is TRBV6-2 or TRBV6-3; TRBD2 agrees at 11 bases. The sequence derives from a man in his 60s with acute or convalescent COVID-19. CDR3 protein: CASSYGGSGRAGNEQFF. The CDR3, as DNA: TGTGCCAGCAGTTACGGCGGTAGCGGGAGGGCCGGGAATGAGCAGTTCTTC.